Included here is one T cell receptor (beta chain) sequence, with context. Authors' methods: Reference gene primers were amplified, and this amplification served to estimate nucleated cell counts. Assay used: immunoSEQ multiplex PCR; TCRdb lists only in-frame clones, some missing. V, J and clone size were drawn from that table, and D and trimming were deduced from the DNA. The profile shows more than 150,000 clones, about 90% of them singletons. This entry is derived from a study of blood T cell repertoires in COVID-19. The V gene's germline CDR1 is SGHNT and CDR2 YENEEA. The V gene end was trimmed by 5 bases and the J gene end by 4 bases; junction bases not matched to a gene: 9. The CDR3 loop spans 16 amino acids.

The source of this sequence is a man aged 65-85 years with active or convalescent COVID-19. This sequence joins TRBV11-3 and TRBJ2-3; TRBD2 agrees at 10 bases. Sample: peripheral blood. The CDR3 region is CASSPDSGRWPDTQYF. As DNA, the CDR3 is TGTGCCAGCAGCCCGGATAGCGGGAGGTGGCCAGATACGCAGTATTTT. The full variable domain, rest sourced from reference TRBV11-3 and TRBJ2-3, is EAGVVQSPRYKIIEKKQPVAFWCNPISGHNTLYWYLQNLGQGPELLIRYENEEAVDDSQLPKDRFSAERLKGVDSTLKIQPAELGDSAVYLCASSPDSGRWPDTQYFGPGTRLTVL.